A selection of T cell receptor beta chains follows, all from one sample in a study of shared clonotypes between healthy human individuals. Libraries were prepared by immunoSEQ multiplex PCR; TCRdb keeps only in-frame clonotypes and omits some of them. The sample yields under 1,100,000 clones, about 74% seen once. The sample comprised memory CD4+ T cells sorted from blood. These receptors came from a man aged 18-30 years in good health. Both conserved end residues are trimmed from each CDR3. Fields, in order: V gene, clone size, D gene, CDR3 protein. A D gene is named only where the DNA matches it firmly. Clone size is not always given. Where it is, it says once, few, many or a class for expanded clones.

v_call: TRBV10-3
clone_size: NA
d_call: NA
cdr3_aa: AIRREDTDTQY

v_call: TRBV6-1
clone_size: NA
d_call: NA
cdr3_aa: ASSEGLTGNTIY

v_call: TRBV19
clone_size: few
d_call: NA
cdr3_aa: ASSTGTGLGSPLH

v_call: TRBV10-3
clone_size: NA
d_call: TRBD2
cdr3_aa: AISEGREGSGELF

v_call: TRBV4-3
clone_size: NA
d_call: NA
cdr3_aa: ASSPEASSNQPQH

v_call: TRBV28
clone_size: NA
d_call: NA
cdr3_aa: ASSLGTHIYGYT

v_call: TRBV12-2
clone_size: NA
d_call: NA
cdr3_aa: ASRFAWRRADEQY

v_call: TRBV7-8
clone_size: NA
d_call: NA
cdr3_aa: ASSFMSNQPQH

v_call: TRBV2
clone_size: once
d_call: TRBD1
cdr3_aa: ASKGGQGHGNQPQH

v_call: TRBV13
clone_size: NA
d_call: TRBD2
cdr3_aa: ASSFGPSPSGRTDTQY

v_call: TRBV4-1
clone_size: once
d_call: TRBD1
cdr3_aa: ASSPSGQAYEQY

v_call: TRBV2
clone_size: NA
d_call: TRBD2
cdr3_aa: ASSDYAGGEQY

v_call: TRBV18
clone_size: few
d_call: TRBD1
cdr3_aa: ASSTQTGATEAF

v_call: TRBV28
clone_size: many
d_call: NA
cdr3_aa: ASTVSGESSPLH

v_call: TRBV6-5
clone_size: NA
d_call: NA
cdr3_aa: ASSYSAATRTYEQY

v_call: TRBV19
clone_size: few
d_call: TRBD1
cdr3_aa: ASSTHTGGNSPLH

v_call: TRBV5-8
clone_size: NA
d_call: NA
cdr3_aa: ASSLGQRYGYT

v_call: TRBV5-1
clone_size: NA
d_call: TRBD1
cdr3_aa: ASRPVPGQSTEKLF

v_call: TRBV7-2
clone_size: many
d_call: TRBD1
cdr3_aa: ASSSTGIAQPQH

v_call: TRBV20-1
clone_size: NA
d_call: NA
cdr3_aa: SAPETEAF

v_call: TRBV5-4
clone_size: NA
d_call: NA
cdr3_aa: ASSLTGLMTEAF

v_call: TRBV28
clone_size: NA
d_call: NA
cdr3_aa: ASTGAGYEQY

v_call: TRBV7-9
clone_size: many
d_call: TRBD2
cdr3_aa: ASSPSSGGPSTDTQY

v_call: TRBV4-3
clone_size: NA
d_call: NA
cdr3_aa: ASSQSWRGAWEKLF

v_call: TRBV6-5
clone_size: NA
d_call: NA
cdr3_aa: ASHRDDYGYT

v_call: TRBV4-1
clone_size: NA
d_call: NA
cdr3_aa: ASSQDGYNEKLF

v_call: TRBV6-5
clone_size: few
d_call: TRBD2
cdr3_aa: ATRPGLADRYEQY

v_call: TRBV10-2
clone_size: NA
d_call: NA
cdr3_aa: ASRGGETQY

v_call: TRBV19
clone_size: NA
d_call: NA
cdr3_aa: ASSKTTGNSNQPQH

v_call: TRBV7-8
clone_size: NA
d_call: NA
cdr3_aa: ASSLAQTGLTEAF

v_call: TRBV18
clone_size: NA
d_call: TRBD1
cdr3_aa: ASSRGQGDYGYT

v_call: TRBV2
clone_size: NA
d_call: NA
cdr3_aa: ATDFGRREQY

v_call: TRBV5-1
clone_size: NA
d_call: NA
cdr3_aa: ASSIPGDGYT

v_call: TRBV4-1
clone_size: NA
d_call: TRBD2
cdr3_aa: ASSPGRGEAKNIQY